Below are 4 T cell receptor beta chains sequenced from a single sample in a study of T cell changes during pregnancy in multiple sclerosis. Only in-frame clones appear in the TCRdb table, and some are missing; sequencing was by immunoSEQ multiplex PCR. The data show tens of thousands of clones, 90% to 97% seen once. The input for sequencing was CD8+ T cells from peripheral blood mononuclear cells, taken after pregnancy. The receptors shown here come from a female donor with multiple sclerosis, enrolled in a pregnancy study.

The chain has TRBV15 and TRBJ1-4; 7 bases match TRBD1. CDR3 length: 18 residues. Germline assignment: CDR1 LNHNV and CDR2 YYDKDF (reference sequence). V was pared by 1 base and J by 6 bases, with 14 bases of the junction left unmatched. The CDR3 reads CATSRGLGTALEDEKLFF. CDR3 nucleotides: TGTGCCACCAGCAGAGGTTTGGGGACAGCCCTGGAGGATGAAAAACTGTTTTTT.

The rearrangement uses TRBV6-5 and TRBJ2-7; 8 positions match TRBD2. Germline-derived CDR1 and CDR2 are MNHEY and SVGAGI. This CDR3 contains 14 residues. J gave up 3 bases and V 2 bases, and 3 bases lay outside the gene matches. CDR3 sequence (DNA): TGTGCCAGCAGTTACGTAGCGGGACGCTACGAGCAGTACTTC. Its protein is CASSYVAGRYEQYF.

The V and J genes are TRBV27 and TRBJ1-1; the D gene is possibly TRBD1 (6 bases). The CDR3 has 13 amino acids. Germline V gene sequence: CDR1 MNHEY, CDR2 SMNVEV (reference sequence). V gave up 5 bases and J gave up 1 base, with 8 bases separating them. CDR3 DNA sequence: TGTGCCAGCAGTCGGACAGCGAACACTGAAGCTTTCTTT. Protein sequence: CASSRTANTEAFF.

The chain carries TRBV7-9 and TRBJ1-2; D uncertain. The germline CDR1 and CDR2 sequences are SEHNR and FQNEAQ (reference sequence). CDR3 length: 13 amino acids. The V and J ends lost 5 bases and 6 bases respectively, with 13 bases between them. CDR3 region: CASSLLPRDGYTF. The CDR3 bases are TGTGCCAGCAGCCTATTACCACGCGATGGCTACACCTTC.